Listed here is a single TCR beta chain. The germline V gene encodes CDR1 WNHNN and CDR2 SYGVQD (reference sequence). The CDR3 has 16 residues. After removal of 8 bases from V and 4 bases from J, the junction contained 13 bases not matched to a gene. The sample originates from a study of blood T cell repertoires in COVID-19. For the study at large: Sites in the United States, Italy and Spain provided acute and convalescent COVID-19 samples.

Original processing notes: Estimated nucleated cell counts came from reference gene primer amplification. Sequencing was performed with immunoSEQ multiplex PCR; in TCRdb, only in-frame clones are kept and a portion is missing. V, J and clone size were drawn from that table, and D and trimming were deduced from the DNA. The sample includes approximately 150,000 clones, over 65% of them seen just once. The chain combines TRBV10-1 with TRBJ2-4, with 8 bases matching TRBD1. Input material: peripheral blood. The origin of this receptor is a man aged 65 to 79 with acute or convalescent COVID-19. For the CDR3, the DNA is TGCGCCAGCCTTGGAGAACCGGGACAGGAAAAAAACATTCAGTACTTC. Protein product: CASLGEPGQEKNIQYF.